Listed here are 5 T cell receptor beta chains from one sample, sequenced in a study of OX40 agonist ivuxolimab in advanced cancers. Preparation of the library involved the immunoSEQ multiplex PCR assay. TCRdb re-hosts the immuneACCESS table, in-frame sequences only. Its copies lack some clones; in the studies checked, an unresolved V gene accounts for under half of them, and the cause for the rest is not known. The sample table lists over 55,000 clones, roughly four fifths of them with a count of one. Approximately 2.6% of the sample is taken by the ten largest. The source was CD4+ or CD8+ T cells sorted from blood, collected in a trial of the OX40 agonist ivuxolimab. These receptors were taken from an adult with an advanced solid tumor such as melanoma, head and neck, liver or kidney cancer.

The chain employs TRBV27 and TRBJ2-3; 14 bases are a match to TRBD2. The V gene's germline CDR1 is MNHEY and CDR2 SMNVEV (reference sequence). The V segment lost 3 bases and the J segment 7 bases; nucleotides outside the gene matches: 9. The CDR3 covers 17 residues. The CDR3 sequence: CASSLASRTSGRYTQYF. The DNA for the CDR3 is TGTGCCAGCAGTTTGGCCTCACGGACTAGCGGGAGGTATACGCAGTATTTT.

This clone was recorded only once. The chain employs TRBV12-5 and TRBJ2-1; 14 bases are shared with TRBD2. V gave up 4 bases and J gave up 0 bases; unmatched junction bases: 14. Germline CDR1 is LGHNT and CDR2 is FRNRAP. This CDR3 region has 21 residues. CDR3 DNA sequence: TGTGCTAGTGGTTCCGGGACTAGCGGGAGTCGAGGACATAGCTCCTACAATGAGCAGTTCTTC. This gives the protein CASGSGTSGSRGHSSYNEQFF.

The V and J genes are TRBV9 and TRBJ2-2; weak D call: TRBD1 (6 bases). V dropped 0 bases and J dropped 0 bases, with 9 bases sitting between them. The germline V gene encodes CDR1 SGDLS and CDR2 YYNGEE. The CDR3 is made up of 16 amino acids. DNA of the CDR3: TGTGCCAGCAGCGTAGCGAAGGGGGCGAACACCGGGGAGCTGTTTTTT. Its protein is CASSVAKGANTGELFF.

The chain carries TRBV5-4 and TRBJ2-1; 7 bases are shared with TRBD2. V shed 4 bases, J shed 4 bases, and the junction held 11 bases outside the gene matches. Germline lookup yields CDR1 SGHNT and CDR2 YYREEE (reference sequence). The CDR3 loop spans 16 amino acids. CDR3 sequence reads: CASSPGGAGIYNEQFF. In nucleotides, the CDR3 is TGTGCCAGCAGCCCGGGGGGAGCGGGGATTTACAATGAGCAGTTCTTC.

This chain links TRBV6-4 with TRBJ1-1; D possibly corresponds to TRBD1 (6 bases). The germline CDR1 and CDR2 sequences are MRHNA and SNTAGT. This CDR3 is built from 15 residues. V lost 5 bases, J lost 1 base, and 14 bases lay in between. CDR3 sequence reads: CASSPNTGWNTEAFF. In DNA, the CDR3 is TGTGCCAGCAGTCCCAACACAGGGTGGAACACTGAAGCTTTCTTT.